This T cell receptor beta chain is from a study of shared clonotypes between healthy human individuals. Findings and caveats of the study: It was the non-shared clonotypes that had lower generation probabilities than clonotypes shared by all four donors.

Assay: immunoSEQ multiplex PCR; the TCRdb copy retains only in-frame clones and omits some. The repertoire includes 1,100,000 or so clones, around 78% of them detected once, and under 0.65% sits in the top ten. From germline, CDR1 is KGHSH and CDR2 LQKENI. This CDR3 contains 17 residues. V shed 3 bases and J shed 7 bases, with 22 bases lying between them. Of note for this clone: Its matching antigen is unknown.

Sequencing was carried out using memory CD4+ T cells from PBMCs. Subset meaning: CD45RA-negative fraction. The J gene is TRBJ2-4, the V gene TRBV18, with D tentatively TRBD1 (6 bases). The source of this sequence is a man aged 18-30 years in good health. Some clones in this sample may be carry-over from other donors' samples. CDR3 in DNA: TGTGCCAGCTCACCCCTCGCGGGCAGGTTGAGGGGGAACATTCAGTACTTC. It is translated as CASSPLAGRLRGNIQYF.